A selection of T cell receptor beta chains follows, all from one sample in a study of blood T cell repertoires in COVID-19. The assay was immunoSEQ multiplex PCR, and TCRdb's table has in-frame clones only and misses some. The table has around 250,000 clones, 86% seen once. The specimen sequenced was peripheral blood. The receptors stem from a woman aged 30 to 39 with active or convalescent COVID-19. CDR3s include the opening cysteine and the closing phenylalanine or tryptophan. The D gene is left open where the match is weak. Rows may omit the clone size; those that give it use once, few, many or a size class.

.,TRBD2,TRBV15,TRBJ2-5,TGTGCCACCAGCAAATTCCGGGACAGCGGACTAGCGGGGGGGGCTCCGGGGGAGACCCAGTACTTC,CATSKFRDSGLAGGAPGETQYF
.,TRBD1,TRBV30,TRBJ1-1,TGTGCCTGGAGTTTGGACAGGGCCGAGAACACTGAAGCTTTCTTT,CAWSLDRAENTEAFF
.,.,TRBV7-3,TRBJ1-1,TGTGCCAGCAGCTTACACGGGTCGAACACTGAAGCTTTCTTT,CASSLHGSNTEAFF
.,TRBD2,TRBV24-1,TRBJ2-3,TGTGCCACCGGCGGGCTAGCGGGGTCTGGCCCCCCAGATACGCAGTATTTT,CATGGLAGSGPPDTQYF
.,.,TRBV7-2,TRBJ2-5,TGTGCCAGCAGCTTAACTCCAGGGGTAGAGACCCAGTACTTC,CASSLTPGVETQYF
.,TRBD1,TRBV5-1,TRBJ1-2,TGCGCCAGCAGCTGGACCCCGGGACAGGGTCGTGGCTACACCTTC,CASSWTPGQGRGYTF
.,.,TRBV9,TRBJ2-1,TGTGCCAGCAGCGTAAATCCATCCAGGGTAACTTACAATGAGCAGTTCTTC,CASSVNPSRVTYNEQFF
.,.,TRBV27,TRBJ1-2,TGTGCCAGCAGTTTATTGCCAGTCTCGGGCTATGGCTACACCTTC,CASSLLPVSGYGYTF
.,.,TRBV11-1,TRBJ1-1,TGTGCCAGCAGCCCTCGGGGGAAGAGGGCGACTGAAGCTTTCTTT,CASSPRGKRATEAFF
.,.,TRBV7-9,TRBJ2-1,TGTGCCAGCACCCCGAGAGGGGGGGCACAGTTCTTC,CASTPRGGAQFF
.,.,TRBV4-2,TRBJ2-3,TGTGCCAGCAGCCTCCGGGGAACAGATACGCAGTATTTT,CASSLRGTDTQYF
.,.,TRBV5-1,TRBJ1-2,TGCGCCAGCAGCTTGGATGGGACTGCCTCCAATTATGGCTACACCTTC,CASSLDGTASNYGYTF
few,TRBD1,TRBV19,TRBJ1-6,TGTGCCAGTAGTGCACAGGGGGCGAATTCACCCCTCCACTTT,CASSAQGANSPLHF
once,.,TRBV7-8,TRBJ2-1,TGTGCCAGCAGCTTAGCGGATAGCTCTGAGCAGTTCTTC,CASSLADSSEQFF
.,TRBD1,TRBV30,TRBJ1-4,TGTGCCTGGTCCGGGACAGGGAATGAAAAACTGTTTTTT,CAWSGTGNEKLFF
few,TRBD2,TRBV19,TRBJ2-5,TGTGCCAGTAGCTCGGTAGCGGGGGGGGCGGAGACCCAGTACTTC,CASSSVAGGAETQYF
.,TRBD1,TRBV5-6,TRBJ1-5,TGTGCCAGCAGCCAGAACAGGGGAGGCAATCAGCCCCAGCATTTT,CASSQNRGGNQPQHF
.,TRBD1,TRBV7-2,TRBJ1-4,TGTGCCAGCAGCACTACAGGGGGGGATGAAAAACTGTTTTTT,CASSTTGGDEKLFF
.,.,TRBV6-4,TRBJ2-7,TGTGCCAGCAGTGTCCGTACTCTGGGCGTCCCGACGGACGAGCAGTACTTC,CASSVRTLGVPTDEQYF
.,.,TRBV5-4,TRBJ1-3,TGTGCCAGCAGCAAGGACAGCACCTCTGGAAACACCATATATTTT,CASSKDSTSGNTIYF
.,TRBD1,TRBV6-5,TRBJ1-2,TGTGCCAGCAGGAAGACAGGGGACATTAACTATGGCTACACCTTC,CASRKTGDINYGYTF
once,TRBD2,TRBV5-6,TRBJ2-1,TGTGCCAGCAGCTTTTACGGCGGGGGGTTTTCCAATGAGCAGTTCTTC,CASSFYGGGFSNEQFF
.,.,TRBV27,TRBJ2-1,TGTGCCAGCAGTCCTCTCAAAGGACGAGGGGGGGCTTCCAATGAGCAGTTCTTC,CASSPLKGRGGASNEQFF
.,.,TRBV19,TRBJ1-3,TGTGCCAGTAGTATTCAGGCAGGCCCTGGAAACACCATATATTTT,CASSIQAGPGNTIYF
.,.,TRBV3-1/TRBV3-2,TRBJ1-2,TGTGCCAGCCTTCGGTATGACTATGGCTACACCTTC,CASLRYDYGYTF
.,.,TRBV27,TRBJ1-2,TGTGCCAGCAGTTTATCATCGGTTATTCGAAATGGCTACACCTTC,CASSLSSVIRNGYTF
.,.,TRBV4-3,TRBJ1-1,TGCGCCAGCAGCCAAGTTGGGAGGGAGAACACTGAAGCTTTCTTT,CASSQVGRENTEAFF
.,TRBD1,TRBV5-1,TRBJ2-5,TGCGCCAGCAGCTTGGAGGGCAGGGGGGAGACCCAGTACTTC,CASSLEGRGETQYF
.,TRBD1,TRBV6-4,TRBJ2-1,TGTGCCAGCAGTGCTGGGACAGAGGGTGGGGATGAGCAGTTCTTC,CASSAGTEGGDEQFF
.,TRBD1,TRBV27,TRBJ1-1,TGTGCCAGCAGTGTACGCACAGGGGTAGGGACTGAAGCTTTCTTT,CASSVRTGVGTEAFF
.,.,TRBV5-1,TRBJ2-6,TGCGCCAGCAGCTTCGACATCTCTGGGGCCAACGTCCTGACTTTC,CASSFDISGANVLTF
.,TRBD1,TRBV3-1/TRBV3-2,TRBJ1-1,TGTGCCAGCAGCCAAGGACGGACAGGGGGAATGAACACTGAAGCTTTCTTT,CASSQGRTGGMNTEAFF
.,.,TRBV7-7,TRBJ2-5,TGTGCTAGCAGCTTAGCGCGGGCAGGAGGCGAGACCCAGTACTTC,CASSLARAGGETQYF
few,.,TRBV14,TRBJ2-2,TGTGCCAGCAGCCAAGCTACAGGGTCTGGGGAGCTGTTTTTT,CASSQATGSGELFF
.,TRBD1,TRBV7-9,TRBJ2-6,TGTGCCAGCAGCCATAAGACAGGGCCATCCTCTGGGGCCAACGTCCTGACTTTC,CASSHKTGPSSGANVLTF
once,TRBD1,TRBV19,TRBJ1-6,TGTGCCAGTAGTTCCCGGGACAGGGTTTCGTTTAATTCACCCCTCCACTTT,CASSSRDRVSFNSPLHF
few,TRBD2,TRBV6-2/TRBV6-3,TRBJ2-3,TGTGCCAGCAGTAACGGGGGAAGCGGGGGTGATACGCAGTATTTT,CASSNGGSGGDTQYF
.,.,TRBV25-1,TRBJ1-3,TGTGCCAGCAGTGAACCCCGGCCAGGGCTAGGAAACACCATATATTTT,CASSEPRPGLGNTIYF
once,.,TRBV7-2,TRBJ1-2,TGTGCCAGCAGCCCGACAGGACCCAAATATGGCTACACCTTC,CASSPTGPKYGYTF
once,.,TRBV6-2/TRBV6-3,TRBJ1-5,TGTGCCAGCAGTGACACCTTACAGCCTTATAGCAATCAGCCCCAGCATTTT,CASSDTLQPYSNQPQHF
.,.,TRBV18,TRBJ2-3,TGTGCCAGCTCACCACTCCCTGGGGGCGTTGAGACAGATACGCAGTATTTT,CASSPLPGGVETDTQYF
few,.,TRBV6-5,TRBJ2-7,TGTGCCAGCAGTTACTCCAACGGTGCCTACGAGCAGTACTTC,CASSYSNGAYEQYF
.,TRBD1,TRBV27,TRBJ1-2,TGTGCCAGCAGACCTGACAGGGTGGGGTATGGCTACACCTTC,CASRPDRVGYGYTF
.,TRBD2,TRBV10-3,TRBJ2-5,TGTGCCATCAGTGAGTCGACTAGCGGGGGGTCGGAGACCCAGTACTTC,CAISESTSGGSETQYF
.,.,TRBV5-8,TRBJ1-5,TGTGCCAGCAGCTTGGGTGAGGAGCAGCCCCAGCATTTT,CASSLGEEQPQHF
.,.,TRBV6-5,TRBJ1-1,TGTGCCAGCAGTTACTTTACTCTGGGGGGCACTGAAGCTTTCTTT,CASSYFTLGGTEAFF
.,TRBD1,TRBV5-1,TRBJ2-7,TGCGCCAGCAGCTTGGTGGCAGGGGGCTCCTACGAGCAGTACTTC,CASSLVAGGSYEQYF
.,.,TRBV28,TRBJ1-2,TGTGCCAGCAGCCCCATTTACGGGGGGGCTAACTATGGCTACACCTTC,CASSPIYGGANYGYTF
.,TRBD2,TRBV12-5,TRBJ2-3,TGTGCTAGTGGTTTGGCTCTCGGACTAGCGGGAATCACAGATACGCAGTATTTT,CASGLALGLAGITDTQYF
.,TRBD2,TRBV7-3,TRBJ2-1,TGTGCCAGCAGCCAGACTAGCGGGTCCTACAATGAGCAGTTCTTC,CASSQTSGSYNEQFF
.,TRBD1,TRBV6-2/TRBV6-3,TRBJ2-5,TGTGCCAGCAGTTTAGCCGGGACAGCTACTTTAGAGACCCAGTACTTC,CASSLAGTATLETQYF
once,.,TRBV4-2,TRBJ2-7,TGTGCCAGCAGCCAAGATCGAGGTTCGGTCAGGGACTCCTACGAGCAGTACTTC,CASSQDRGSVRDSYEQYF
.,.,TRBV6-6,TRBJ1-1,TGTGCCAGCAGTTACTCGACAAGGGGATGGGGCACTGAAGCTTTCTTT,CASSYSTRGWGTEAFF
.,TRBD1,TRBV7-2,TRBJ2-2,TGTGCCAGCAGCTCCCGGACAGGGCCTAACACCGGGGAGCTGTTTTTT,CASSSRTGPNTGELFF
.,.,TRBV5-1,TRBJ1-4,TGCGCCAGCAGTCTCACAGGGAAGGTGGGGGAAAAACTGTTTTTT,CASSLTGKVGEKLFF
.,TRBD2,TRBV6-2/TRBV6-3,TRBJ2-3,TGTGCCAGCAGTTACTCCGACGGGGGGGCCTCAACAGATACGCAGTATTTT,CASSYSDGGASTDTQYF
.,.,TRBV10-3,TRBJ2-5,TGTGCCATCAGTGAGTCGAATCCGAGGGAGACCCAGTACTTC,CAISESNPRETQYF
.,TRBD1,TRBV5-1,TRBJ2-3,TGCGCCAGCAGCCCGGGACAGGGAGGAGATACGCAGTATTTT,CASSPGQGGDTQYF
.,TRBD1,TRBV10-3,TRBJ2-5,TGTGCCATCAGCGCCGGGACAGGTGATCAAGAGACCCAGTACTTC,CAISAGTGDQETQYF
.,TRBD1,TRBV9,TRBJ1-2,TGTGCCAGCAGCGTAGAGGGGGCTCGAGGGAGCAACTATGGCTACACCTTC,CASSVEGARGSNYGYTF